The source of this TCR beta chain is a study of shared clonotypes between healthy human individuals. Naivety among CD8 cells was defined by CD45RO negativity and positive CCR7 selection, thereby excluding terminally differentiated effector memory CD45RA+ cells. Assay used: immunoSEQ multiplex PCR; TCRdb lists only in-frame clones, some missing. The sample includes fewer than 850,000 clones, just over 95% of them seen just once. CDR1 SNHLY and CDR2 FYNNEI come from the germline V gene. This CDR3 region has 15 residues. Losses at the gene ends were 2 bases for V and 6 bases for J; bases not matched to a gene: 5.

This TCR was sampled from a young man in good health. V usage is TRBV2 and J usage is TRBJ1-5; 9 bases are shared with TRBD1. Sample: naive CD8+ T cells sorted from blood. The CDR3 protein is CASSERDRAGQPQHF. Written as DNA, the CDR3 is TGTGCCAGCAGTGAAAGGGACAGGGCCGGTCAGCCCCAGCATTTT.